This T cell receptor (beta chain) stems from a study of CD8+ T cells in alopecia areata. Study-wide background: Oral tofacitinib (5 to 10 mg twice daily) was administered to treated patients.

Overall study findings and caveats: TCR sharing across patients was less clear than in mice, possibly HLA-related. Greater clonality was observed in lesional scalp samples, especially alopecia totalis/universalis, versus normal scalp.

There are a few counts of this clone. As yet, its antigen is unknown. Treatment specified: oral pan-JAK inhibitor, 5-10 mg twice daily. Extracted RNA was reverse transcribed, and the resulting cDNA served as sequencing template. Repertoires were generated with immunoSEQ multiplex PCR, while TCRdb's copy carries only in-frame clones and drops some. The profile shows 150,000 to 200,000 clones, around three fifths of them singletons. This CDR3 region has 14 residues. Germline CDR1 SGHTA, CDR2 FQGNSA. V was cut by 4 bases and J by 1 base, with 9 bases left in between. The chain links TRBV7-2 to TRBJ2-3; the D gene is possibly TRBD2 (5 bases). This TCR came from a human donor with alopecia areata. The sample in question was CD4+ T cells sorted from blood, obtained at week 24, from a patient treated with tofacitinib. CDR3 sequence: CASSSMRGTDTQYF. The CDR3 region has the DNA TGTGCCAGCAGCTCCATGCGGGGCACAGATACGCAGTATTTT.